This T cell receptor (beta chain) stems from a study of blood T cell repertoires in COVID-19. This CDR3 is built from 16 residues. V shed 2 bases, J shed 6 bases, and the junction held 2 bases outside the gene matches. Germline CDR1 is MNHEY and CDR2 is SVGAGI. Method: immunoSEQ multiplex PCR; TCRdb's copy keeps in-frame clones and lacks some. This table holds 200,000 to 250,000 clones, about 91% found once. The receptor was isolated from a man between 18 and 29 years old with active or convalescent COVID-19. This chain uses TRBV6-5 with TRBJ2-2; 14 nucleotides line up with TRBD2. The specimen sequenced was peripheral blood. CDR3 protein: CASSYRTSGRPGELFF. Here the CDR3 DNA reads TGTGCCAGCAGTTACCGGACTAGCGGGAGGCCCGGGGAGCTGTTTTTT.